This T cell receptor (beta chain) was recorded in a study of blood T cell repertoires in COVID-19. Turning to the study itself: Italy, Spain and the United States were the sources of the convalescent and acute COVID-19 samples. Nucleic acid was either cDNA or gDNA, and it came from T cells, B-cell-depleted T cells, or PBMCs.

Under the authors' procedure: Amplified reference gene primers provided the basis for estimating nucleated cell counts. Assay: immunoSEQ multiplex PCR; the TCRdb copy retains only in-frame clones and omits some. D and trimming come from the DNA, and the V and J calls and clone size come from that table. The sample records about 120,000 clones, more than 80% being singletons. There are 15 residues in the CDR3. Germline CDR1 and CDR2: LGHDT and YNNKEL (reference sequence). The ends lost 1 base at V and 6 bases at J; junction bases unmatched: 7. The receptor's source is a man between 65 and 85 years old with active or convalescent COVID-19. Sequences were obtained from peripheral blood. The chain carries TRBV3-1 (or the pseudogene TRBV3-2) and TRBJ2-7, with 9 nucleotides matching TRBD1. The CDR3 nucleotides are TGTGCCAGCAGCCAAGCCGGGACAGGGTACGTCGAGCAGTACTTC. Translation: CASSQAGTGYVEQYF.